This T cell receptor (beta chain) was obtained from a study of human CD8 memory T cell subsets. Study outcomes and limitations: The study sequenced T cell receptor beta chains alone.

Germline V gives CDR1 LGHNA, CDR2 YNFKEQ. This CDR3 comprises 13 residues. In the case of this clonotype: Its antigen is not identified.

The authors made TCR beta libraries using UMI-labeled 5' RACE. From its re-call of the 5' RACE reads, TCRdb lists each CDR3 protein once, without DNA. Here the sample table reports some 7,000 distinct CDR3 sequences. The authors defined TPEX cells as CCR7+ PD-1+ TIGIT+ early memory CD8+ T cells carrying exhausted-like traits. Sequenced sample: CD8+ T cells from PBMCs. The rearrangement joins TRBV4-2 to TRBJ2-7. This receptor was identified in a human donor in good health. CDR3: CASSHEDPYEQYF.